The 30 T cell receptor beta chains below come from one sample, sequenced in a study of blood T cells in healthy people across ages. PCR was performed a second time for about 7 to 12 cycles using a sample-barcoded 5' primer and a J-beta primer mix. A single record per CDR3 protein comes from TCRdb applying MiXCR to the 5' RACE reads. The sample comprises approximately 800,000 distinct CDR3 sequences, about 46% of which are singletons, and approximately 18% rests with the top ten. Sequenced sample: blood. These receptors were obtained from a man of 80 years or more in good health.

V and J are TRBV10-3 and TRBJ2-5; tentative D call: TRBD1 (6 bases). There are 14 residues in the CDR3. V lost 9 bases, J lost 5 bases, and 19 bases lay in between. CDR1 and CDR2 (germline): ENHRY, SYGVKD. CDR3 sequence: CAILDRTPGETQYF. CDR3 DNA: TGTGCCATTCTTGACAGGACCCCTGGGGAGACCCAGTACTTC.

Remarks on this clonotype: This sequence may be a read error, since a much larger clone differs from it by one base. The gene calls are TRBV5-1 and TRBJ2-1; 12 bases line up with TRBD1. The CDR3 runs to 19 residues. Germline lookup yields CDR1 SGHRS and CDR2 YFSETQ. V lost 3 bases to trimming and J lost 10 bases; unmatched junction nucleotides: 20. CDR3 region: CASSSSTGTGGLFTYEQFF. Here the CDR3 DNA reads TGCGCCAGCAGCTCTTCAACCGGGACAGGGGGCCTATTTACCTACGAGCAGTTCTTC.

This clonotype was picked up a small number of times. The gene calls are TRBV20-1 and TRBJ1-2; no reliable D call. The V end was cut by 5 bases, the J end by 0 bases, with 13 bases between. CDR1 and CDR2 from the germline V gene are DFQATT and SNEGSKA (reference sequence). CDR3 length equals 14 residues. CDR3 DNA: TGCAGTGCTCGGACCTCCAGAGCTAACTATGGCTACACCTTC. Translating it yields CSARTSRANYGYTF.

The rearrangement links TRBV7-2 to TRBJ2-3, with D unclear. V dropped 10 bases and J dropped 7 bases, with 18 bases sitting between them. There are 13 residues in the CDR3. The germline gives CDR1 SGHTA, CDR2 FQGNSA. The CDR3 region is CATPMARSNTQYF. For the CDR3, the DNA is TGTGCCACCCCAATGGCTCGAAGCAATACGCAGTATTTT. The entire variable domain, with the rest obtained from reference TRBV7-2 and TRBJ2-3, is as follows: GAGVSQSPSNKVTEKGKDVELRCDPISGHTALYWYRQSLGQGLEFLIYFQGNSAPDKSGLPSDRFSAERTGGSVSTLTIQRTQQEDSAVYLCATPMARSNTQYFGPGTRLTVL.

The chain employs TRBV3-1 and TRBJ2-7; 11 nucleotides agree with TRBD2. The CDR3 sequence is 16 residues long. The germline V gene encodes CDR1 LGHDT and CDR2 YNNKEL (reference sequence). J lost 0 bases, V lost 2 bases, and 3 bases had no gene match. The CDR3 region has the DNA TGTGCCAGCAGCCAACGACTAGCGGGAATCTCCTACGAGCAGTACTTC. Protein product: CASSQRLAGISYEQYF.

The V gene is TRBV11-2, the J gene TRBJ2-7; TRBD1 matches 9 bases. The germline gives CDR1 SGHAT, CDR2 FQNNGV. This CDR3 spans 15 amino acids. V was pared by 5 bases and J by 2 bases, with 7 bases of the junction left unmatched. CDR3 nucleotide sequence: TGTGCCAGCAGCCTGACCGGGACAGGGCCCTACGAGCAGTACTTC. Its protein is CASSLTGTGPYEQYF.

The V gene is TRBV9, the J gene TRBJ1-1; D is perhaps TRBD1 (5 bases). Trimming shortened V by 0 bases and J by 4 bases, and 13 bases separated the two germline ends. This CDR3 is 15 amino acids long. CDR1 and CDR2 from the germline V gene are SGDLS and YYNGEE. CDR3 sequence: CASSVALQGGTEAFF. The CDR3 region has the DNA TGTGCCAGCAGCGTAGCCCTGCAGGGTGGCACTGAAGCTTTCTTT.

The V gene is TRBV6-5, the J gene TRBJ1-2, with 7 positions matching TRBD1. The CDR3 is made up of 13 amino acids. Germline loops: CDR1 MNHEY, CDR2 SVGAGI. V shed 6 bases, J shed 8 bases, and the junction held 9 bases outside the gene matches. CDR3 residues: CASRTGTAAGYTF. The CDR3, as DNA: TGTGCCAGCAGAACCGGGACAGCGGCGGGCTACACCTTC.

This clonotype was observed at least ten times. The chain combines TRBV29-1 with TRBJ2-1; D might be TRBD2 (5 bases). V shed 4 bases and J shed 6 bases, with 13 bases lying between them. Germline lookup yields CDR1 SQVTM and CDR2 ANQGSEA. There are 13 residues in the CDR3. In DNA, the CDR3 is TGCAGCGTTGCCGGGGTCGTGAGCAATGAGCAGTTCTTC. As protein: CSVAGVVSNEQFF.

V and J are TRBV15 and TRBJ1-2; D is perhaps TRBD1 (5 bases). The CDR3 spans 13 residues. V was trimmed by 2 bases and J by 4 bases, leaving 8 bases between them. Germline CDR1 LNHNV, CDR2 YYDKDF (reference sequence). In DNA, the CDR3 is TGTGCCACCAGCAGACAGGGCGGCTATGGCTACACCTTC. Translation: CATSRQGGYGYTF.

The V gene is TRBV7-2, the J gene TRBJ1-1, with TRBD1 identical over 8 bases. Looked up from germline, CDR1 is SGHTA and CDR2 is FQGNSA. The CDR3 extends over 16 amino acids. Trimming at V came to 0 bases and at J to 4 bases, leaving 7 bases not matched to a gene. CDR3 sequence reads: CASSLASGGSGTEAFF. The CDR3 DNA follows: TGTGCCAGCAGCTTAGCCTCAGGGGGCTCGGGCACTGAAGCTTTCTTT. Supplemented by reference TRBV7-2 and TRBJ1-1, the full variable domain reads GAGVSQSPSNKVTEKGKDVELRCDPISGHTALYWYRQSLGQGLEFLIYFQGNSAPDKSGLPSDRFSAERTGGSVSTLTIQRTQQEDSAVYLCASSLASGGSGTEAFFGQGTRLTVV.

This clonotype came up a few times. V and J are TRBV5-1 and TRBJ2-5, with D maybe TRBD1 (5 bases). CDR1 SGHRS and CDR2 YFSETQ come from the germline V gene. This CDR3 spans 13 amino acids. V lost 6 bases, J lost 2 bases, and 11 bases lay in between. The CDR3 protein is CASNQDTQETQYF. CDR3 nucleotide sequence: TGCGCCAGCAACCAGGACACACAAGAGACCCAGTACTTC.

This clonotype was counted between two and nine times. V is TRBV20-1 and J is TRBJ2-1; tentative D call: TRBD2 (6 bases). Germline assignment: CDR1 DFQATT and CDR2 SNEGSKA (reference sequence). CDR3 size: 12 residues. Trimming left V 6 bases short and J 6 bases short, with 12 bases between. The CDR3 here is CSATGASNEQFF. CDR3 nucleotides: TGCAGTGCGACGGGAGCATCCAATGAGCAGTTCTTC.

This chain joins TRBV20-1 and TRBJ2-4; 12 bases agree with TRBD2. The assigned J gene may be wrong: the sequence end matches TRBJ2-7 better. The CDR3 is 16 amino acids. Germline V gene lookup returns CDR1 DFQATT and CDR2 SNEGSKA (reference sequence). In DNA form, the CDR3 reads TGCAGTGCTAGAGATAGTCTAGCGGGAGGGCCCCACGAGCAGTACTTC. It codes for CSARDSLAGGPHEQYF.

In its sample, this clonotype was seen a few times. The chain is built from TRBV7-2 and TRBJ2-3; 8 bases map to TRBD2. The germline CDR1 and CDR2 sequences are SGHTA and FQGNSA. The CDR3 is 14 amino acids. J was trimmed by 3 bases and V by 7 bases; bases with no gene match: 6. The CDR3 here is CASNTGLETDTQYF. CDR3 coding DNA: TGTGCCAGCAACACGGGACTAGAGACAGATACGCAGTATTTT.

This chain links TRBV12-3 or TRBV12-4 with TRBJ2-4; TRBD2 agrees at 11 bases. This CDR3 contains 15 residues. V shed 4 bases and J 13 bases; nucleotides not matched to a gene: 12. In DNA, the CDR3 is TGTGCCAGCAGTTCACTAGCGGGAGTCCGTAATGAGCAGTACTTC. It codes for CASSSLAGVRNEQYF.

This clonotype was detected a few times. This chain connects TRBV28 to TRBJ1-5; 8 nucleotides agree with TRBD1. V lost 5 bases to trimming and J lost 5 bases; unmatched junction nucleotides: 2. This CDR3 has 13 residues. Germline assignment: CDR1 MDHEN and CDR2 SYDVKM. The CDR3 coding sequence is TGTGCCAGCAGTCAGGGACAGGATCAGCCCCAGCATTTT. Its protein is CASSQGQDQPQHF.

The chain carries TRBV5-5 and TRBJ2-5; TRBD1 or TRBD2 may be the D gene (5 bases each). The J call may be faulty, since TRBJ2-7 better matches the DNA end. Per the germline V gene, CDR1 is SGHKS and CDR2 is YYEKEE (reference sequence). The length of the CDR3 is 13 residues. CDR3 residues: CASSGSGANEQYF. The CDR3 DNA reads TGTGCCAGCAGCGGTTCCGGGGCCAACGAGCAGTACTTC.

This clonotype was detected a few times. The chain couples TRBV28 to TRBJ2-3, with D perhaps matching TRBD1 (6 bases). CDR3 length: 15 residues. Germline V gives CDR1 MDHEN, CDR2 SYDVKM. V was trimmed by 6 bases and J by 2 bases, leaving 15 bases between them. The DNA for the CDR3 is TGTGCCAGCAGCTTTCTGGACAGAACCACAGATACGCAGTATTTT. Protein: CASSFLDRTTDTQYF.

Comments on this clonotype: One junction end disagrees with the germline gene, perhaps due to a read error. The V call is TRBV7-2, the J call TRBJ1-4, with D tentatively TRBD1 (5 bases). The CDR3 is made up of 18 amino acids. Germline V lookup: CDR1 SGHTA, CDR2 FQGNSA. The CDR3 loop reads CASSLTGGGSSTNEILFF. DNA for the CDR3: TGTGCCAGCAGCTTAACAGGCGGGGGGTCTTCAACTAATGAAATACTGTTTTTT.

The table lists this clonotype with a few counts. The chain links TRBV24-1 to TRBJ2-1, with 9 bases matching TRBD1. The length of the CDR3 is 14 residues. Germline values: CDR1 KGHDR, CDR2 SFDVKD. The trim removed 5 bases at V and 8 bases at J, leaving 6 bases unmatched. The CDR3 DNA sequence: TGTGCCACCAGTGGGGGACAGGGCTGGGATGAGCAGTTCTTC. Encoded protein: CATSGGQGWDEQFF.

CDR3 protein: CASSPTGQVYEQYF. DNA for the CDR3: TGTGCCAGCAGTCCAACGGGACAGGTCTACGAGCAGTACTTC. The J gene is TRBJ2-7, the V gene TRBV12-3 or TRBV12-4, with 8 bases aligning to TRBD1. The V and J ends lost 5 bases and 3 bases, in that order; junction bases with no gene match: 6. This CDR3 region has 14 residues.

This clonotype was seen only a few times. The chain couples TRBV9 to TRBJ2-7; D possibly corresponds to TRBD1 (5 bases). Trimming took off 3 bases at V and 5 bases at J, with 15 bases between the two ends. Germline V gives CDR1 SGDLS, CDR2 YYNGEE. The CDR3 contains 14 residues. The CDR3 here is CASSDLRDADEQYF. The CDR3 nucleotides are TGTGCCAGCAGCGACCTCAGGGATGCGGACGAGCAGTACTTC.

The chain is built from TRBV10-3 and TRBJ2-5; TRBD1 matches 7 bases. Germline V gene data show CDR1 as ENHRY and CDR2 as SYGVKD. The ends lost 6 bases at V and 2 bases at J; junction bases unmatched: 6. The CDR3 is 14 residues long. CDR3 sequence: CAIRAGTEQETQYF. In DNA form, the CDR3 reads TGTGCCATCAGGGCCGGGACAGAGCAAGAGACCCAGTACTTC.

A few counts support this clonotype. V and J are TRBV20-1 and TRBJ2-3; the D is unclear. V was cut by 4 bases and J by 0 bases, with 11 bases left in between. This CDR3 has 14 residues. Germline V CDR1 and CDR2: DFQATT, SNEGSKA (reference sequence). In DNA form, the CDR3 reads TGCAGTGCTAATAAGGGAACTAGCACAGATACGCAGTATTTT. Protein product: CSANKGTSTDTQYF.

This clonotype has just a few counts. This chain uses TRBV5-1 with TRBJ2-3; the match to TRBD2 covers 9 bases. Germline V gene sequence: CDR1 SGHRS, CDR2 YFSETQ. The CDR3 totals 17 residues. Losses at the gene ends were 0 bases for V and 3 bases for J; bases not matched to a gene: 8. The CDR3 reads CASSLASRLAETDTQYF. Written as DNA, the CDR3 is TGCGCCAGCAGCTTGGCCTCGCGACTAGCGGAAACAGATACGCAGTATTTT. The full variable domain, rest sourced from reference TRBV5-1 and TRBJ2-3, is KAGVTQTPRYLIKTRGQQVTLSCSPISGHRSVSWYQQTPGQGLQFLFEYFSETQRNKGNFPGRFSGRQFSNSRSEMNVSTLELGDSALYLCASSLASRLAETDTQYFGPGTRLTVL.

This chain connects TRBV20-1 to TRBJ1-1; 7 nucleotides match TRBD1. Germline lookup yields CDR1 DFQATT and CDR2 SNEGSKA (reference sequence). The CDR3 extends over 11 amino acids. V was pared by 5 bases and J by 8 bases, with 5 bases of the junction left unmatched. CDR3 nucleotide sequence: TGCAGTGCTCAATCGGACAGGGAAGCTTTCTTT. It specifies CSAQSDREAFF.

The chain recombines TRBV2 with TRBJ2-1, with TRBD2 identical over 12 bases. With 8 bases clipped from V and 13 bases from J, the junction kept 12 bases outside the gene matches. In germline, CDR1 is SNHLY, CDR2 FYNNEI. The CDR3 has 14 residues. The CDR3 bases are TGTGCCAGCGACCTAGCGGGGGGGCGAGAGACCCAGTTCTTC. It yields the protein CASDLAGGRETQFF.

This chain links TRBV12-3 or TRBV12-4 with TRBJ2-5; tentatively, D is TRBD1 (6 bases). Trimming shortened V by 6 bases and J by 11 bases, and 22 bases separated the two germline ends. CDR3 length: 14 residues. The CDR3 region is CASRDTGFHNEQYF. DNA of the CDR3: TGTGCCAGCAGGGATACAGGGTTCCACAATGAGCAGTACTTC.

The chain joins TRBV11-3 to TRBJ2-3; D perhaps matches TRBD1 (6 bases). The length of the CDR3 is 13 residues. The germline gives CDR1 SGHNT, CDR2 YENEEA. Trimming removed 5 bases at V and 5 bases at J, with 11 bases between. The CDR3 coding sequence is TGTGCCAGCAGCCGCCCAGGGGTAGATACGCAGTATTTT. Its translation: CASSRPGVDTQYF.